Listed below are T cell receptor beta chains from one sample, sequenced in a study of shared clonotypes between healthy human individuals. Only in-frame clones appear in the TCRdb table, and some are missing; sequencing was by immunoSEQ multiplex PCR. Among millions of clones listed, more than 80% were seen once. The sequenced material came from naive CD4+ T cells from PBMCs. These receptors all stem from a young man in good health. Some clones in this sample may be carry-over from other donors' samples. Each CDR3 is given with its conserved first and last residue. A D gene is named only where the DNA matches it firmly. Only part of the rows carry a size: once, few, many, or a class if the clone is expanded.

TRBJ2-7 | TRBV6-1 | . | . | CASSDRRGRDEQYF | TGTGCCAGCAGTGATCGGAGGGGGAGGGACGAGCAGTACTTC
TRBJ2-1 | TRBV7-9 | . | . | CASSLASSSSYNEQFF | TGTGCCAGCAGCTTAGCATCTAGCAGCTCCTACAATGAGCAGTTCTTC
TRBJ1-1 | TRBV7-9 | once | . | CASSLGPRNRTEAFF | TGTGCCAGCAGCTTAGGCCCCCGAAACCGCACTGAAGCTTTCTTT
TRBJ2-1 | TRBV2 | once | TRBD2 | CASSKLAGGNNEQFF | TGTGCCAGCAGCAAACTAGCGGGAGGCAACAATGAGCAGTTCTTC
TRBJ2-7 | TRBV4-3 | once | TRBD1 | CASSQEGQGPYEQYF | TGCGCCAGCAGCCAGGAGGGACAGGGGCCGTACGAGCAGTACTTC
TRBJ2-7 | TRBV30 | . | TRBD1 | CAWSGTGGFSLLYEQYF | TGTGCCTGGAGCGGGACAGGGGGTTTCAGTCTACTCTACGAGCAGTACTTC
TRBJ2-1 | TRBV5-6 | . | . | CASSLFSVTYNEQFF | TGTGCCAGCAGCTTGTTTTCAGTAACCTACAATGAGCAGTTCTTC
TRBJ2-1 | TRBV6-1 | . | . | CASSGIRGGEQFF | TGTGCCAGCAGTGGTATCAGGGGTGGTGAGCAGTTCTTC
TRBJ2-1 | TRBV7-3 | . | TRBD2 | CASSSTSGGEQFF | TGTGCCAGCAGTTCCACTAGCGGGGGGGAGCAGTTCTTC
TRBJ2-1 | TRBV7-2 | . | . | CASSLDGGGSYNEQFF | TGTGCCAGCAGCTTAGACGGGGGAGGCTCCTACAATGAGCAGTTCTTC
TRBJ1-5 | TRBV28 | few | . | CARELSSNQPQHF | TGTGCCAGAGAGCTATCGAGCAATCAGCCCCAGCATTTT
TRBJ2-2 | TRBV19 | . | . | CASSIVANGFTGELFF | TGTGCCAGTAGTATAGTTGCGAACGGGTTCACCGGGGAGCTGTTTTTT
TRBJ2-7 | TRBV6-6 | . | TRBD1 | CASSSDRGYEQYF | TGTGCCAGCAGTTCGGACAGGGGGTACGAGCAGTACTTC
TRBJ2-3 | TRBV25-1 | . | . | CASSDAAGSDTQYF | TGTGCCAGCAGTGACGCCGCCGGGTCAGATACGCAGTATTTT
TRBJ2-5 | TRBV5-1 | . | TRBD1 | CASSSKGALMETQYF | TGCGCCAGCAGCTCAAAGGGGGCGCTTATGGAGACCCAGTACTTC
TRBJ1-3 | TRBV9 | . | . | CASSSRGASTIYF | TGTGCCAGCAGCTCTAGGGGGGCGAGCACCATATATTTT
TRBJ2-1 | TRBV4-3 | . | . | CASSQDPPSSYNEQFF | TGCGCCAGCAGCCAAGATCCACCGAGCTCCTACAATGAGCAGTTCTTC
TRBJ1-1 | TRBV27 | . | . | CASRLRGRTEAFF | TGTGCCAGCAGACTACGGGGAAGGACTGAAGCTTTCTTT
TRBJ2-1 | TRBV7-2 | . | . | CASRSGWRDNEQFF | TGTGCCAGCAGATCAGGGTGGAGGGACAATGAGCAGTTCTTC
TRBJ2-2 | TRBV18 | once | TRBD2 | CASSPPGLLAAGELFF | TGTGCCAGCTCCCCTCCGGGACTTCTAGCGGCCGGGGAGCTGTTTTTT
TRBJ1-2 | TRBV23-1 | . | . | CAYGGHPNYGYTF | TGCGCTTATGGAGGCCACCCTAACTATGGCTACACCTTC
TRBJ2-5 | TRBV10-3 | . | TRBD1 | CAISATGGRETQYF | TGTGCCATCAGTGCTACAGGGGGACGTGAGACCCAGTACTTC
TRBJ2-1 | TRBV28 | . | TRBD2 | CASSFPGLAVSYNEQFF | TGTGCCAGCAGTTTCCCCGGACTAGCGGTTTCCTACAATGAGCAGTTCTTC
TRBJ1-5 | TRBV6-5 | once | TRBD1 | CASSRTGRGNQPQHF | TGTGCCAGCAGTCGGACAGGGAGGGGGAATCAGCCCCAGCATTTT